This T cell receptor (beta chain) was retrieved from a study of identifying expanded T cells in peripheral blood. No infections or other immune events were documented during collection. Findings of the study overall: Two-week clone count variance significantly increased as total template count grew.

Germline V CDR1 and CDR2: MNHEY, SMNVEV (reference sequence). V shed 11 bases and J shed 0 bases, with 8 bases lying between them. There are 12 residues in the CDR3. Notes on this clone: As yet, its antigen is unknown.

The table came from immunoSEQ multiplex PCR; TCRdb's copy has only in-frame clones and leaves some out. The sample consists of about 100,000 clones, roughly 90% of them appearing once. The source of this sequence is a person aged 18-70 years in good health. The sample taken for sequencing was blood. The chain joins TRBV27 to TRBJ1-5, with a possible D match to TRBD1 (5 bases). The CDR3 loop reads CAAGYSNQPQHF. The DNA of the CDR3 is TGTGCCGCAGGGTATAGCAATCAGCCCCAGCATTTT.